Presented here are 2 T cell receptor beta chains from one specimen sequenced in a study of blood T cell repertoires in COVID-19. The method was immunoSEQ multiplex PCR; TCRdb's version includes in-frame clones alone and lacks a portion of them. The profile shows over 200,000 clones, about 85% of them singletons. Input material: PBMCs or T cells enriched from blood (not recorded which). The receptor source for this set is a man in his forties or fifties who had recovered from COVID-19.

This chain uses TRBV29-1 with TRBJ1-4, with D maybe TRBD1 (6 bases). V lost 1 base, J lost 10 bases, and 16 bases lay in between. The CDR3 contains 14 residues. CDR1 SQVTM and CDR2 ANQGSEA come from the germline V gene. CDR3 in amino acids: CSVEGGQGYGKLFF. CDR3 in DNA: TGCAGCGTTGAAGGGGGCCAGGGGTACGGAAAACTGTTTTTT.

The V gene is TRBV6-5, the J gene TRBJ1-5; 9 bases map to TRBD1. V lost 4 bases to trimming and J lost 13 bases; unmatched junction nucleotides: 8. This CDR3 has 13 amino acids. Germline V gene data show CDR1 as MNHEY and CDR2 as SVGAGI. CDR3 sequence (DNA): TGTGCCAGCAGTTCAAATCCGGGACAGGGTCAGCATTTT. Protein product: CASSSNPGQGQHF.